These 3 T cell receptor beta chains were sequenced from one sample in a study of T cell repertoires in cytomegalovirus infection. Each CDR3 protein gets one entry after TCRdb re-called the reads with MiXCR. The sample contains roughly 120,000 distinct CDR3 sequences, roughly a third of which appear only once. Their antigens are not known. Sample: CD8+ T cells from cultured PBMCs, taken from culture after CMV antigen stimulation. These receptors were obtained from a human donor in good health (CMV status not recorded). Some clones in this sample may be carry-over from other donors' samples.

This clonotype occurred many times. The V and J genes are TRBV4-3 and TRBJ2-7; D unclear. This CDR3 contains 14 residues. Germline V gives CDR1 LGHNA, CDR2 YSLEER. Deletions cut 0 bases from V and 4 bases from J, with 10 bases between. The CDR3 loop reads CASSQDKNAYEQYF. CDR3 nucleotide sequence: TGCGCCAGCAGCCAAGATAAGAATGCTTACGAGCAGTACTTC.

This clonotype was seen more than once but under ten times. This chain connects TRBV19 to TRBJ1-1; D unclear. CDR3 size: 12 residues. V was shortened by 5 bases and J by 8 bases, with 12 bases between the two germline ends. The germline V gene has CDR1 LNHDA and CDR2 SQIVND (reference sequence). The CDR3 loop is CASSFRDSEAFF. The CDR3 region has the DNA TGTGCCAGTAGTTTCAGAGATTCCGAAGCTTTCTTT.

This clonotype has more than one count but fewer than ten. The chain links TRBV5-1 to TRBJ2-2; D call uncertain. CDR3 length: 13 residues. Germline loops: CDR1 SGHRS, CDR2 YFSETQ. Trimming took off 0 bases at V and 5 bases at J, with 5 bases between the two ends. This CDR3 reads CASSLDRTGELFF. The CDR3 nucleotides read TGCGCCAGCAGCTTGGATCGGACCGGGGAGCTGTTTTTT.